This T cell receptor beta chain was profiled in a study of Graves' ophthalmopathy and Graves' hyperthyroidism. This CDR3 region has 14 residues. Germline V gives CDR1 MNHEY, CDR2 SVGAGI. V lost 1 base and J lost 4, with 7 bases in between. Amplification targeted the TCR beta CDR3 regions, with RNA transcripts as the source material. A first-round RT-PCR used HTBI primers, followed by a second-round multiplex PCR. From the multiplex PCR reads, TCRdb called clonotypes with MiXCR, one entry per CDR3 protein. The sample lists roughly 350,000 distinct CDR3 sequences; roughly a sixth were seen once. This clonotype was seen ten or more times. Its antigen is unidentified. Notes on the study in general: In blood appeared most of the expanded thyroid clonotypes whose frequency exceeded 0.001.

Sequencing used peripheral blood. The rearrangement uses TRBV6-5 and TRBJ2-2, with D tentatively TRBD2 (6 bases). This receptor was identified in an adult woman with stable Graves' hyperthyroidism. CDR3: CASSYFSGTGELFF. The DNA of the CDR3 is TGTGCCAGCAGTTACTTTAGCGGCACCGGGGAGCTGTTTTTT.